The text below deals with one T cell receptor beta chain. Antigen specificity is unknown. PCR primers comprised 60 Vbeta and 13 Jbeta primers. Generated by immunoSEQ multiplex PCR, the TCRdb table keeps only in-frame clones and is missing some. The sample includes approximately 110,000 clones, about 79% seen only once; the top ten take approximately 3%. This entry belongs to a study of cytomegalovirus exposure and HLA in healthy donors. The CDR3 runs 12 residues. Germline CDR1 SEHNR, CDR2 FQNEAQ (reference sequence). General study findings and limits: It was confirmed in vitro that a few of the CMV-associated chains were specific for CMV antigens.

Sequencing was performed on PBMCs. This receptor was obtained from a woman aged 18-35 years in good health and CMV-seropositive. The J gene is TRBJ2-5, the V gene TRBV7-9; TRBD1 matches at 8 bases. The CDR3 DNA reads as TGTACCCCCGGGACAGGACAAGAGACCCAGTACTTC. It is translated as CTPGTGQETQYF.